This is a list of T cell receptor beta chains from one sample in a study of identical twins. From the 5' RACE reads, TCRdb called clonotypes with MiXCR, one entry per CDR3 protein. Of about 700,000 distinct CDR3 sequences listed, approximately 9% are singletons. In addition, the sample was reused for a study of yellow fever vaccine responses in identical twins.

The specimen sequenced was PBMCs. These receptors all come from a woman younger than 30 in good health. CDR3s include the opening cysteine and the closing phenylalanine or tryptophan. Fields, in order: J gene, V gene, CDR3 protein.

j_gene: TRBJ2-2; v_gene: TRBV15; CDR3aa: CATSRDRAHTGELFF
j_gene: TRBJ2-2; v_gene: TRBV7-2; CDR3aa: CASSLGSGGAGELFF
j_gene: TRBJ2-7; v_gene: TRBV23-1; CDR3aa: CASSQSNRLAGGPDTYEQYF
j_gene: TRBJ1-1; v_gene: TRBV29-1; CDR3aa: CSVHGTYRGRRNTEAFF
j_gene: TRBJ1-2; v_gene: TRBV20-1; CDR3aa: CSAPGAYGYTF
j_gene: TRBJ2-4; v_gene: TRBV28; CDR3aa: CASSNEGMGKNIQYF
j_gene: TRBJ2-3; v_gene: TRBV7-3; CDR3aa: CASSYVQGGGTDTQYF
j_gene: TRBJ1-2; v_gene: TRBV30; CDR3aa: CAWSPGRIINYGYTF
j_gene: TRBJ2-7; v_gene: TRBV20-1; CDR3aa: CSAKTGSSYEQYF
j_gene: TRBJ1-5; v_gene: TRBV6-1; CDR3aa: CASSGRWDSKNQPQHF
j_gene: TRBJ2-5; v_gene: TRBV11-2; CDR3aa: CASSLQAQGIKETQYF
j_gene: TRBJ2-2; v_gene: TRBV21-1; CDR3aa: CASSMGRNGGELFF
j_gene: TRBJ2-2; v_gene: TRBV2; CDR3aa: CASSDFGQGITGELFF
j_gene: TRBJ2-1; v_gene: TRBV14; CDR3aa: CASSQEGGLAGLSSYNEQFF
j_gene: TRBJ2-7; v_gene: TRBV4-3; CDR3aa: CASSQSTDRFYEQYF
j_gene: TRBJ1-2; v_gene: TRBV5-1; CDR3aa: CASQGERGQDPGGYTF
j_gene: TRBJ2-1; v_gene: TRBV12-3/TRBV12-4; CDR3aa: CASSLLTLGYEQFF
j_gene: TRBJ2-5; v_gene: TRBV4-3; CDR3aa: CASSQGGREETQYF
j_gene: TRBJ2-5; v_gene: TRBV5-1; CDR3aa: CASSLDGTAQETQYF
j_gene: TRBJ2-1; v_gene: TRBV10-2; CDR3aa: CASSDGPEVYNEQFF
j_gene: TRBJ2-1; v_gene: TRBV7-7; CDR3aa: CASSVSWGNEQFF
j_gene: TRBJ2-2; v_gene: TRBV6-5; CDR3aa: CASSYSFGTGGAGGELFF
j_gene: TRBJ2-1; v_gene: TRBV7-9; CDR3aa: CASSHRVYNEQFF
j_gene: TRBJ1-1; v_gene: TRBV30; CDR3aa: CAWGVLLGGAFF
j_gene: TRBJ2-7; v_gene: TRBV6-2/TRBV6-3; CDR3aa: CASSYSVAGGAYEQYF
j_gene: TRBJ2-1; v_gene: TRBV6-1; CDR3aa: CASRQTGTVYNEQFF
j_gene: TRBJ2-3; v_gene: TRBV29-1; CDR3aa: CSVRGADTQYF
j_gene: TRBJ2-1; v_gene: TRBV29-1; CDR3aa: CSARLVSYNEQFF
j_gene: TRBJ2-3; v_gene: TRBV4-1; CDR3aa: CASSLTYRDRYTDTQYF
j_gene: TRBJ2-3; v_gene: TRBV11-2; CDR3aa: CASSLDTSGSTDTQYF
j_gene: TRBJ2-1; v_gene: TRBV14; CDR3aa: CASSTRTQLPFHNEQFF
j_gene: TRBJ2-1; v_gene: TRBV2; CDR3aa: CASTASGNYNEQFF
j_gene: TRBJ2-7; v_gene: TRBV6-1; CDR3aa: CASSSDLGAGRYEQYF